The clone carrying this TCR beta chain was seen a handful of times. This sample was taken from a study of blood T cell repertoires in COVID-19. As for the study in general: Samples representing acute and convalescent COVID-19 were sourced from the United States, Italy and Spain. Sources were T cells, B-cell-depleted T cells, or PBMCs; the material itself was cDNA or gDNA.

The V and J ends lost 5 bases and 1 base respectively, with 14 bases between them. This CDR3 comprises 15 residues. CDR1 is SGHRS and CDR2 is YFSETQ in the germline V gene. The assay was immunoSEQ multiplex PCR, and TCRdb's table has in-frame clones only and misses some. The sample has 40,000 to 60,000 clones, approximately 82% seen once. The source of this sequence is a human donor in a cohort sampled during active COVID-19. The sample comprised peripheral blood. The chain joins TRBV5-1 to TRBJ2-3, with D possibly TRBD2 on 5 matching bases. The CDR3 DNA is TGCGCCAGCAGTTTAGGACTGGCCGGCACAGATACGCAGTATTTT. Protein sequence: CASSLGLAGTDTQYF.